Below, 21 T cell receptor beta chains from the same sample are listed, as sequenced in a study of blood T cell repertoires in COVID-19. Only in-frame clones appear in the TCRdb table, and some are missing; sequencing was by immunoSEQ multiplex PCR. The sample contains tens of thousands of clones, approximately 90% of which appear only once. Material for sequencing was peripheral blood. All receptors come from a man aged 40-55 years with acute or convalescent COVID-19.

This sequence joins TRBV11-3 and TRBJ2-4; TRBD2 matches at 7 bases. Germline-derived CDR1 and CDR2 are SGHNT and YENEEA. The V gene end was trimmed by 0 bases and the J gene end by 8 bases; junction bases not matched to a gene: 16. The CDR3 is 18 residues long. The CDR3 DNA reads TGTGCCAGCAGCTTAGAGAGGGGCGGGAGAGGGGACGTATACATTCAGTACTTC. Amino acid sequence: CASSLERGGRGDVYIQYF.

The chain is built from TRBV27 and TRBJ2-7; 10 nucleotides match TRBD2. CDR1 and CDR2 from the germline V gene are MNHEY and SMNVEV (reference sequence). Trimming cost V 0 bases and J 0 bases; bases outside gene matches: 8. This CDR3 is built from 18 residues. CDR3 DNA sequence: TGTGCCAGCAGTTTATCGATAAGACTAGCGGGCCCCTCCTACGAGCAGTACTTC. Encoded protein: CASSLSIRLAGPSYEQYF.

This chain uses TRBV24-1 with TRBJ2-3, with 10 bases fitting TRBD2. After removal of 4 bases from V and 3 bases from J, the junction contained 12 bases not matched to a gene. Germline assignment: CDR1 KGHDR and CDR2 SFDVKD. CDR3 length equals 18 residues. CDR3 residues: CATSDPREREGQTDTQYF. The DNA for the CDR3 is TGTGCCACCAGTGACCCAAGGGAGCGGGAGGGCCAGACAGATACGCAGTATTTT.

This rearrangement joins TRBV7-2 to TRBJ1-6; D uncertain. From germline, CDR1 is SGHTA and CDR2 FQGNSA. V lost 6 bases, J lost 4 bases, and 7 bases lay in between. This CDR3 contains 13 residues. Here the CDR3 DNA reads TGTGCCAGCAGGAGAAATTATAATTCACCCCTCCACTTT. This gives the protein CASRRNYNSPLHF.

The gene calls are TRBV27 and TRBJ2-2; D is unresolved. CDR1 and CDR2 from the germline V gene are MNHEY and SMNVEV (reference sequence). The ends were cut back, 4 bases at V and 4 bases at J, with 4 bases in the middle. The CDR3 runs 12 residues. The CDR3, as DNA: TGTGCCAGCAGTTCACTCACCGGGGAGCTGTTTTTT. It translates to CASSSLTGELFF.

A few counts support this clone. The chain recombines TRBV7-8 with TRBJ1-1; TRBD1 is a possible D gene (5 bases). CDR3 length equals 15 residues. Trimming stripped 5 bases from V and 0 bases from J, with 13 bases between. Germline CDR1 reads SGHVS; CDR2 reads FQNEAQ. CDR3 protein: CASSVQGSLNTEAFF. The CDR3, as DNA: TGTGCCAGCAGCGTTCAGGGATCCCTGAACACTGAAGCTTTCTTT.

The chain carries TRBV14 and TRBJ1-5, with 7 bases fitting TRBD1. The CDR3 runs 13 residues. J lost 7 bases, V lost 2 bases, and 2 bases had no gene match. CDR1 and CDR2 from the germline V gene are SGHDN and FVKESK. For the CDR3, the DNA is TGTGCCAGCAGCCAAAACAGGGGACAGCCCCAGCATTTT. Protein: CASSQNRGQPQHF.

The rearrangement joins TRBV29-1 to TRBJ2-3, with 8 bases identical to TRBD2. Germline CDR1 is SQVTM and CDR2 is ANQGSEA. The length of the CDR3 is 16 residues. V gave up 1 base and J gave up 4 bases; unmatched junction bases: 10. The CDR3 DNA follows: TGCAGCGTTGAAGGGATCCCAGCGGGAGTTGCAGATACGCAGTATTTT. Translated: CSVEGIPAGVADTQYF.

The chain uses TRBV6-4 and TRBJ1-2; 7 nucleotides align to TRBD1. The CDR3 consists of 13 residues. Germline CDR1 MRHNA, CDR2 SNTAGT. The V and J ends lost 0 bases and 8 bases, in that order; junction bases with no gene match: 3. This CDR3 reads CASSDSTGIGYTF. The CDR3 region has the DNA TGTGCCAGCAGTGACTCGACAGGGATCGGCTACACCTTC.

This chain connects TRBV19 to TRBJ2-2, with D perhaps matching TRBD2 (6 bases). This CDR3 spans 15 amino acids. CDR1 LNHDA and CDR2 SQIVND come from the germline V gene (reference sequence). Between the trimmed V and J ends, which lost 5 bases and 4 bases, there was a span of 14 bases. The CDR3, as DNA: TGTGCCAGTAGTCCCACTCGCGGGATCACCGGGGAGCTGTTTTTT. The encoded protein is CASSPTRGITGELFF.

This clone was observed a handful of times. The rearrangement joins TRBV7-8 to TRBJ2-2; tentative D call: TRBD2 (6 bases). The CDR3 is 19 residues long. Trimming stripped 6 bases from V and 0 bases from J, with 23 bases between. Germline CDR1 is SGHVS and CDR2 is FQNEAQ. In DNA form, the CDR3 reads TGTGCCAGCAGTCCGGGGTTCGGGGGTCTAGACGCGAACACCGGGGAGCTGTTTTTT. Protein: CASSPGFGGLDANTGELFF.

V gene TRBV12-3 or TRBV12-4 combines with J gene TRBJ2-1; no definite D call. The CDR3 loop spans 13 amino acids. Trimming removed 6 bases at V and 1 base at J, with 7 bases between. The CDR3 bases are TGTGCCAGCAGGTCCGGGTCCTACAATGAGCAGTTCTTC. It codes for CASRSGSYNEQFF.

In this sample, this clone turned up once. The genes are TRBV7-6 and TRBJ2-3, with D perhaps matching TRBD2 (6 bases). Looked up from germline, CDR1 is SGHVS and CDR2 is FNYEAQ. This CDR3 spans 15 amino acids. V was pared by 1 base and J by 5 bases, with 13 bases between. The CDR3 region has the DNA TGTGCCAGCAGCTTAGTAAGGGGAGGAGGAGATACGCAGTATTTT. Protein: CASSLVRGGGDTQYF.

This chain uses TRBV3-1 (or the pseudogene TRBV3-2) with TRBJ2-7; a possible D gene is TRBD1 (8 bases). This CDR3 contains 16 residues. CDR1 LGHDT and CDR2 YNNKEL come from the germline V gene (reference sequence). With 1 base removed from V and 4 bases from J, the gap between germline ends came to 17 bases. The CDR3 DNA sequence: TGTGCCAGCAGCCAAGTCAAGCGGGACAGGCGATACGAGCAGTACTTC. Protein product: CASSQVKRDRRYEQYF.

This clone has only one observation. V is TRBV5-6 and J is TRBJ1-1, with D maybe TRBD1 (6 bases). The CDR3 has 11 amino acids. Trimming shortened V by 4 bases and J by 7 bases, and 8 bases separated the two germline ends. Germline lookup yields CDR1 SGHDT and CDR2 YYEEEE. The DNA for the CDR3 is TGTGCCAGCAGCATCAGGGGTGAAGCTTTCTTT. Its translation: CASSIRGEAFF.

The V call is TRBV19, the J call TRBJ2-5; 8 bases are shared with TRBD1. Trimming removed 5 bases from V and 5 bases from J; junction bases left unmatched: 10. This CDR3 is 15 amino acids long. CDR1 and CDR2 (germline): LNHDA, SQIVND (reference sequence). The CDR3 is CASSSRTGMIETQYF. Written as DNA, the CDR3 is TGTGCCAGTAGTTCGAGGACAGGGATGATCGAGACCCAGTACTTC.

The V gene is TRBV5-6, the J gene TRBJ2-1, with D possibly TRBD2 on 6 matching bases. This CDR3 has 14 amino acids. Germline V lookup: CDR1 SGHDT, CDR2 YYEEEE. Trimming cost V 4 bases and J 6 bases, with 14 bases left between them. The CDR3 DNA reads as TGTGCCAGCAGCACCACCCACGGGGGCAATGAGCAGTTCTTC. Protein product: CASSTTHGGNEQFF. The variable domain in full, completed from reference TRBV5-6 and TRBJ2-1, reads DAGVTQSPTHLIKTRGQQVTLRCSPKSGHDTVSWYQQALGQGPQFIFQYYEEEERQRGNFPDRFSGHQFPNYSSELNVNALLLGDSALYLCASSTTHGGNEQFFGPGTRLTVL.

A single count supports this clone. J is TRBJ2-3 and V is TRBV5-1; maybe TRBD1 (5 bases). CDR1 is SGHRS, CDR2 YFSETQ, per germline. The V end was cut by 2 bases, the J end by 5 bases, with 12 bases between. This CDR3 spans 14 amino acids. In DNA, the CDR3 is TGCGCCAGCAGCTTAGGGGATAACGGAGATACGCAGTATTTT. Translating it yields CASSLGDNGDTQYF.

The table lists this clone with a count of one. The chain employs TRBV5-1 and TRBJ2-5; possibly TRBD2 for D (5 bases). V shed 0 bases and J shed 7 bases, with 19 bases lying between them. Germline lookup yields CDR1 SGHRS and CDR2 YFSETQ. The CDR3 covers 16 residues. Here the CDR3 reads CASSLGRAADKGTQYF. In nucleotides, the CDR3 is TGCGCCAGCAGCTTGGGTAGAGCGGCCGACAAGGGGACCCAGTACTTC. Complete variable domain (other parts from reference TRBV5-1 and TRBJ2-5): KAGVTQTPRYLIKTRGQQVTLSCSPISGHRSVSWYQQTPGQGLQFLFEYFSETQRNKGNFPGRFSGRQFSNSRSEMNVSTLELGDSALYLCASSLGRAADKGTQYFGPGTRLLVL.

The CDR3 sequence: CASIREGLGEQFF. The CDR3 coding sequence is TGTGCCAGCATCCGGGAGGGCTTAGGGGAGCAGTTCTTC. This chain connects TRBV7-9 to TRBJ2-1; the match to TRBD2 covers 8 bases. The CDR3 contains 13 residues. V lost 7 bases to trimming and J lost 10 bases; unmatched junction nucleotides: 9. Germline V CDR1 and CDR2: SEHNR, FQNEAQ (reference sequence).

The chain is built from TRBV19 and TRBJ1-4; no clear D. Deletions cut 5 bases from V and 4 bases from J, with 11 bases between. The CDR3 runs 14 residues. Germline CDR1 and CDR2: LNHDA and SQIVND (reference sequence). CDR3 amino acids: CASSDQALNEKLFF. CDR3 nucleotide sequence: TGTGCCAGTAGTGACCAGGCCCTTAATGAAAAACTGTTTTTT.